A single TCR beta chain is shown here with its context. Its antigen is unknown. The sample holds no much larger clone one base away, and base qualities are not on file. This sample stems from a study of T cell changes during pregnancy in multiple sclerosis (dated by TCRdb to the late 2010s). The study in broad terms: In women with multiple sclerosis, the researchers looked at how the T cell repertoire shifted as pregnancy progressed.

Preparation of the library involved the immunoSEQ multiplex PCR assay. As stored in TCRdb, this immuneACCESS dataset retains in-frame rearrangements with V and J assigned. A fraction of the clones does not appear; measured against another copy, unresolved V genes explain less than half of the discrepancy, and the remainder lacks a known reason. The sample contains some 36,000 clones, 85% to 95% of them found a single time. The ten most abundant clones make up 0.3% to 0.4% of the sample. Sequencing was performed on CD4+ T cells from peripheral blood mononuclear cells, taken in the second trimester of pregnancy. The TCR comes from a female donor with multiple sclerosis, enrolled in a pregnancy study.

The CDR3 loop reads CASSTGVWDRRSGDQYF. The DNA reads TGTGCCAGTAGTACAGGGGTCTGGGACCGTAGGAGCGGGGACCAGTACTTC. The V and J genes are TRBV19 and TRBJ2-5; matching of 7 bases hints at TRBD2 as the D gene. CDR1 and CDR2, looked up from the germline V gene (reference sequence), are LNHDA and SQIVND. At the junction V is shortened by 4 bases and J by 10 bases, with 28 bases in between. The CDR3 measures 17 amino acids from cysteine to phenylalanine. The CDR3 DNA has 51 bases and is translated from base 1.